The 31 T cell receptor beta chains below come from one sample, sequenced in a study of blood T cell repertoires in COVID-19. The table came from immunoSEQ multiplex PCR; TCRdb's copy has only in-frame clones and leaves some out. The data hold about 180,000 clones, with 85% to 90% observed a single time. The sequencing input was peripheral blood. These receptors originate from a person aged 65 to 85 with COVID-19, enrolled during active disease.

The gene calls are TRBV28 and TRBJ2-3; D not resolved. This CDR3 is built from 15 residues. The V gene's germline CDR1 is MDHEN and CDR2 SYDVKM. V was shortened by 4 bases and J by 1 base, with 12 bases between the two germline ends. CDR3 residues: CASSSGQMGTDTQYF. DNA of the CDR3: TGTGCCAGCAGTTCTGGCCAGATGGGCACAGATACGCAGTATTTT.

The CDR3 is CASSFQAGGMGVEQFF. The CDR3 DNA is TGTGCCAGCAGCTTCCAAGCGGGGGGGATGGGCGTTGAGCAGTTCTTC. The chain has TRBV7-6 and TRBJ2-1, with 10 bases matching TRBD2. J was trimmed by 9 bases and V by 3 bases; bases with no gene match: 11. This CDR3 region has 16 residues. The germline V gene encodes CDR1 SGHVS and CDR2 FNYEAQ.

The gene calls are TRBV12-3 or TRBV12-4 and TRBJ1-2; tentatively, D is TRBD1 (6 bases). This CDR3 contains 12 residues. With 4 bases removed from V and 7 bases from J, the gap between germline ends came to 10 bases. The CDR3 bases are TGTGCCAGCAGTTCGGGACACACTGGCTACACCTTC. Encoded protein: CASSSGHTGYTF.

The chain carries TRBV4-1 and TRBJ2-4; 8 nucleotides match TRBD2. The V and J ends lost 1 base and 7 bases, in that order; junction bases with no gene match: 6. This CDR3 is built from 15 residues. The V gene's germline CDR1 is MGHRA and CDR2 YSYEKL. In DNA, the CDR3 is TGCGCCAGCAGCCAAGGAGCGGGGGCTCAGAACATTCAGTACTTC. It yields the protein CASSQGAGAQNIQYF.

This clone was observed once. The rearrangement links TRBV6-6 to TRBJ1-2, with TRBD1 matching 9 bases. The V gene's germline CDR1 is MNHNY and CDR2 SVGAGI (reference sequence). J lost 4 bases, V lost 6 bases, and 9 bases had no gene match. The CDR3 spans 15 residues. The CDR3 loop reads CASREQGAHSYGYTF. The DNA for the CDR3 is TGTGCCAGCAGGGAACAGGGGGCGCATTCCTATGGCTACACCTTC.

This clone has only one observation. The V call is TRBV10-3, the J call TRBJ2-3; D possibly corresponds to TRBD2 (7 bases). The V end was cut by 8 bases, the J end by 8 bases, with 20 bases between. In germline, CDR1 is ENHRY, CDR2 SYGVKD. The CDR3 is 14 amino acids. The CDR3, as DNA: TGTGCCATCTCTGGGGCGGGGGCTCAGGGTACGCAGTATTTT. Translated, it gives CAISGAGAQGTQYF.

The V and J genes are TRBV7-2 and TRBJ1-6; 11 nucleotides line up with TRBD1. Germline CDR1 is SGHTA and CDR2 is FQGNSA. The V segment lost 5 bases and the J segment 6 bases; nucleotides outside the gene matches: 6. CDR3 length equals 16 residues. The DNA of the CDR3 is TGTGCCAGCAGCCCCGGGACAGGGGGAACTAATTCACCCCTCCACTTT. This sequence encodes CASSPGTGGTNSPLHF.

The CDR3 protein is CASSWTGGVKTGELFF. The DNA of the CDR3 is TGTGCCAGCAGCTGGACAGGGGGGGTAAAGACCGGGGAGCTGTTTTTT. This chain connects TRBV11-2 to TRBJ2-2, with 10 positions matching TRBD1. V gave up 4 bases and J gave up 5 bases; unmatched junction bases: 7. The V gene's germline CDR1 is SGHAT and CDR2 FQNNGV. The CDR3 spans 16 residues.

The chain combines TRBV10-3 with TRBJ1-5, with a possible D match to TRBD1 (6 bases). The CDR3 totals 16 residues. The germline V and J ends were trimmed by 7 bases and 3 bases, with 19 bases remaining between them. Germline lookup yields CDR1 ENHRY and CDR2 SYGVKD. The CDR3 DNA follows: TGTGCCATCATGGGGACCGGACAGACATACAATCAGCCCCAGCATTTT. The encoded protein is CAIMGTGQTYNQPQHF.

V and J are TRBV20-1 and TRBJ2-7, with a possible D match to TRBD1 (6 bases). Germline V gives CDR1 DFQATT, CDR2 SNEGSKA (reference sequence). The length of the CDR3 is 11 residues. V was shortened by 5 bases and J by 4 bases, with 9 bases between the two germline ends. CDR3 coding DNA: TGCAGTGCTGTGGACAGTTACGAGCAGTACTTC. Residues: CSAVDSYEQYF.

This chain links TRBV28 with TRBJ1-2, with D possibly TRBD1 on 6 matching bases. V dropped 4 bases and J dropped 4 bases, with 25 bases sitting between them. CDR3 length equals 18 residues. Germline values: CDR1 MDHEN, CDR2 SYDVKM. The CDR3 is CASSSPRGGSGLAYGYTF. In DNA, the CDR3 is TGTGCCAGCAGTTCCCCGAGGGGGGGATCGGGTCTAGCCTATGGCTACACCTTC.

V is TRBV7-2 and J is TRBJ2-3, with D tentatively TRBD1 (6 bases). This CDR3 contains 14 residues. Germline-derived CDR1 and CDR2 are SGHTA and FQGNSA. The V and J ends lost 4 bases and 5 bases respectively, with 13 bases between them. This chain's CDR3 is CASSSGLQGDTQYF. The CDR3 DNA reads TGTGCCAGCAGCTCGGGTTTACAGGGAGATACGCAGTATTTT.

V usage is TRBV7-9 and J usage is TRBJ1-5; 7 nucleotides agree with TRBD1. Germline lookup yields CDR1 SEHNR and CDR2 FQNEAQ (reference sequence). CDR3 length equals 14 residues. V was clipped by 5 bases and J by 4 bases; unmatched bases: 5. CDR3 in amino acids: CASSRGQDNQPQHF. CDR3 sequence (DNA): TGTGCCAGCAGCCGTGGACAGGATAATCAGCCCCAGCATTTT.

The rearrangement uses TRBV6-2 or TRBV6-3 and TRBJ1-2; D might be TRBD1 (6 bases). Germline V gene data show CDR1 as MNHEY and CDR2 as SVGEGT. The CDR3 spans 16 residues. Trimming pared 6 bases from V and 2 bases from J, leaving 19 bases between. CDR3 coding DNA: TGTGCCAGCAGCAAGGAAAGGACAGCTTCCAACTATGGCTACACCTTC. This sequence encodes CASSKERTASNYGYTF.

CDR3 amino acids: CASTSLTGAREKLFF. In DNA form, the CDR3 reads TGTGCCAGCACCTCCCTGACAGGGGCTCGTGAAAAACTGTTTTTT. The chain has TRBV27 and TRBJ1-4, with 8 positions matching TRBD1. The germline V gene has CDR1 MNHEY and CDR2 SMNVEV (reference sequence). This CDR3 has 15 amino acids. Trimming cost V 7 bases and J 7 bases; bases outside gene matches: 11.

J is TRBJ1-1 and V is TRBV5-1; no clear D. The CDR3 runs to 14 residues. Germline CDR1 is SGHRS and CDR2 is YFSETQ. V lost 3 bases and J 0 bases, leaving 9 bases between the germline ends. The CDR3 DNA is TGCGCCAGCAGCTCGGGAGATTTGAACACTGAAGCTTTCTTT. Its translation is CASSSGDLNTEAFF.

The DNA of the CDR3 is TGTGCCAGCGTGGGTCGGCAGGGAGGTTTAGATGAGCAGTTCTTC. Its translation is CASVGRQGGLDEQFF. The chain joins TRBV18 to TRBJ2-1, with D perhaps TRBD2 (6 bases). The germline gives CDR1 KGHSH, CDR2 LQKENI. V was shortened by 8 bases and J by 8 bases, with 22 bases between the two germline ends. This CDR3 region has 15 residues.

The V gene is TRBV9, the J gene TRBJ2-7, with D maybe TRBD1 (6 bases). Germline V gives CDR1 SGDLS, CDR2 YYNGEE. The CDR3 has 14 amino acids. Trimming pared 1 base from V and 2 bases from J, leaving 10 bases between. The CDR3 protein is CASSVHEGAYEQYF. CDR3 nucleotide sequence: TGTGCCAGCAGCGTACATGAGGGGGCCTACGAGCAGTACTTC. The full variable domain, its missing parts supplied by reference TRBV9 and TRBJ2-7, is DSGVTQTPKHLITATGQRVTLRCSPRSGDLSVYWYQQSLDQGLQFLIQYYNGEERAKGNILERFSAQQFPDLHSELNLSSLELGDSALYFCASSVHEGAYEQYFGPGTRLTVT.

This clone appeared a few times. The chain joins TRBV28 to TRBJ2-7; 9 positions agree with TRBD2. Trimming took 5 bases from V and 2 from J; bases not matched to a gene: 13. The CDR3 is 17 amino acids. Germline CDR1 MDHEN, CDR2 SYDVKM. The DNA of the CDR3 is TGTGCCAGCAGTCGTACAGGGTTGAGCGGGGGGACCTACGAGCAGTACTTC. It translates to CASSRTGLSGGTYEQYF.

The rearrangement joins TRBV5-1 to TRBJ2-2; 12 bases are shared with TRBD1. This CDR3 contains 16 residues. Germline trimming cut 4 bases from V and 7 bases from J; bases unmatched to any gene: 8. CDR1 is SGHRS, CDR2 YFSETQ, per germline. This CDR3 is CASSPQGQGASGELFF. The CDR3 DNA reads TGCGCCAGCAGCCCTCAGGGACAGGGGGCTAGCGGGGAGCTGTTTTTT.

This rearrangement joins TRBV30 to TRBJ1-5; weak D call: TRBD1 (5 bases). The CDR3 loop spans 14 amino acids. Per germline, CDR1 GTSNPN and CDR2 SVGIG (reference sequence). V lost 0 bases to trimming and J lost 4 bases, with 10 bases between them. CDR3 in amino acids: CAWSVNPGNQPQHF. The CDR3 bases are TGTGCCTGGAGTGTAAACCCAGGGAATCAGCCCCAGCATTTT.

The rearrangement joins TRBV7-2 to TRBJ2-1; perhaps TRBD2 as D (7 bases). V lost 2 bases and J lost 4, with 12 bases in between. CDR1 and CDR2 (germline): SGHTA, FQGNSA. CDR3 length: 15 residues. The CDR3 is CASSLRGGKYNEQFF. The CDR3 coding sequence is TGTGCCAGCAGCTTAAGGGGGGGAAAGTACAATGAGCAGTTCTTC.

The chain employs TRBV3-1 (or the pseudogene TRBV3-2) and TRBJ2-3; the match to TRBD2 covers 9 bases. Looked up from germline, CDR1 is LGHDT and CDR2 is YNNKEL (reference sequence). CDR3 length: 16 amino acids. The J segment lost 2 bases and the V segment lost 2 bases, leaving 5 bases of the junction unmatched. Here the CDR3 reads CASSQSASGVTDTQYF. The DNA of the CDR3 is TGTGCCAGCAGCCAATCTGCTAGCGGGGTCACAGATACGCAGTATTTT.

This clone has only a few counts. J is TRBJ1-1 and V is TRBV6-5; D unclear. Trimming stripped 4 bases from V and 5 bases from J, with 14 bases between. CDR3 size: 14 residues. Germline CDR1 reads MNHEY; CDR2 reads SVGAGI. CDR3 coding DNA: TGTGCCAGCAGTTCGGTCCCTGGTGGTACTGAAGCTTTCTTT. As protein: CASSSVPGGTEAFF.

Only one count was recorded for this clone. The CDR3 nucleotides read TGTGCCAGCAGTGTATTAGGGGAGGCCTTGGGCGAGCAGTACTTC. Its protein is CASSVLGEALGEQYF. The chain employs TRBV2 and TRBJ2-7; D might be TRBD2 (6 bases). Trimming pared 4 bases from V and 6 bases from J, leaving 19 bases between. CDR3 size: 15 residues. Looked up from germline, CDR1 is SNHLY and CDR2 is FYNNEI.

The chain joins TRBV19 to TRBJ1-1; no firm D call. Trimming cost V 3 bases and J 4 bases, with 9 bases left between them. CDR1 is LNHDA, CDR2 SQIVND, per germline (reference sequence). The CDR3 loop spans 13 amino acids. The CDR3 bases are TGTGCCAGTAGTATCTTCCCCGGCACTGAAGCTTTCTTT. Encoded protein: CASSIFPGTEAFF.

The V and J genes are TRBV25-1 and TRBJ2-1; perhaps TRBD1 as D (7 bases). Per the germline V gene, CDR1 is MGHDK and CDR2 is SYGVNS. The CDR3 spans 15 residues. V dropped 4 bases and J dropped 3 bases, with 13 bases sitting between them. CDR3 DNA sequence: TGTGCCAGCAGTGCAGGGGGGAGGCTCTACAATGAGCAGTTCTTC. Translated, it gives CASSAGGRLYNEQFF.

The CDR3 protein is CASSQGILGAGELFF. The CDR3 DNA follows: TGTGCCAGCAGCCAAGGGATCCTAGGGGCCGGGGAGCTGTTTTTT. V and J are TRBV3-1 (or the pseudogene TRBV3-2) and TRBJ2-2; weak D call: TRBD1 (5 bases). Germline assignment: CDR1 LGHDT and CDR2 YNNKEL (reference sequence). The CDR3 covers 15 residues. V gave up 1 base and J gave up 6 bases, with 12 bases separating them.

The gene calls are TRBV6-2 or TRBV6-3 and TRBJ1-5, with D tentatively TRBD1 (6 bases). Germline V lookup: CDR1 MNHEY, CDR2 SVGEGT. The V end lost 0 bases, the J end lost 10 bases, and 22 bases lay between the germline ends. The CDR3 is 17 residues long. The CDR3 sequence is CASSYSSLQGLPSPQHF. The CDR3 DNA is TGTGCCAGCAGTTACTCGAGTCTCCAGGGGCTGCCATCCCCCCAGCATTTT.

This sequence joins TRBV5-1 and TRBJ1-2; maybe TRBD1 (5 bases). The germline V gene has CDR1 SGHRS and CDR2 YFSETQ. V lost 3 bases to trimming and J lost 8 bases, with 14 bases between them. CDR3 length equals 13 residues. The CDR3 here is CASSSRDSWGYTF. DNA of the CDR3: TGCGCCAGCAGCTCCAGGGATTCCTGGGGCTACACCTTC.

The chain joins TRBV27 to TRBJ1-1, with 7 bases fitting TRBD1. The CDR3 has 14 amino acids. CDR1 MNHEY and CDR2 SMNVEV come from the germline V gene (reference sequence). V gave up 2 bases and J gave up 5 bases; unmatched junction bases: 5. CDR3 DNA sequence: TGTGCCAGCAGTTTACGTGCAGGGGGGACTGAAGCTTTCTTT. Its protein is CASSLRAGGTEAFF.